One sample yielded the 18 T cell receptor beta chains listed below, sequenced in a study of blood T cell repertoires in COVID-19. Generated by immunoSEQ multiplex PCR, the TCRdb table keeps only in-frame clones and is missing some. The table shows roughly 420,000 clones, with approximately 90% occurring only once. Specimen: PBMCs or T cells enriched from blood (not recorded which). These receptors all come from a woman in her 30s with acute COVID-19.

This chain joins TRBV30 and TRBJ1-4; D not certain. The ends were cut back, 2 bases at V and 2 bases at J, with 6 bases in the middle. This CDR3 spans 13 amino acids. The germline CDR1 and CDR2 sequences are GTSNPN and SVGIG (reference sequence). In DNA form, the CDR3 reads TGTGCCTGGAGTACGGGGACTAATGAAAAACTGTTTTTT. Translated, it gives CAWSTGTNEKLFF.

The chain joins TRBV6-5 to TRBJ1-5, with TRBD1 identical over 7 bases. V dropped 6 bases and J dropped 4; count of bases not matched to a gene: 9. CDR3 length: 15 residues. Germline CDR1 MNHEY, CDR2 SVGAGI. CDR3 sequence (DNA): TGTGCCAGCAGCCCCACCTTGACAGGGAATCAGCCCCAGCATTTT. Its protein product is CASSPTLTGNQPQHF.

Here the CDR3 reads CASSPGTGMYGYTF. The CDR3 DNA reads TGTGCCAGCAGTCCAGGGACAGGGATGTATGGCTACACCTTC. The chain employs TRBV27 and TRBJ1-2; 9 bases match TRBD1. The V gene's germline CDR1 is MNHEY and CDR2 SMNVEV (reference sequence). This CDR3 region has 14 residues. V gave up 5 bases and J gave up 5 bases; unmatched junction bases: 6.

The gene calls are TRBV6-5 and TRBJ1-6, with a possible D match to TRBD1 (6 bases). Germline CDR1 MNHEY, CDR2 SVGAGI. The CDR3 length is 14 residues. Trimming left V 6 bases short and J 4 bases short, with 10 bases between. The CDR3 DNA reads TGTGCCAGCAGGGTAACAGGGTATAATTCACCCCTCCACTTT. It specifies CASRVTGYNSPLHF.

V gene TRBV4-2 combines with J gene TRBJ1-3; tentative D call: TRBD1 (5 bases). CDR1 is LGHNA, CDR2 YNFKEQ, per germline. Trimming cost V 0 bases and J 0 bases, with 12 bases left between them. The CDR3 sequence is 17 residues long. This CDR3 is CASSQDSGHLSGNTIYF. CDR3 sequence (DNA): TGTGCCAGCAGCCAAGATTCTGGACACCTCTCTGGAAACACCATATATTTT.

This chain connects TRBV30 to TRBJ1-1; no firm D call. V was trimmed by 0 bases and J by 6 bases, leaving 11 bases between them. Germline V CDR1 and CDR2: GTSNPN, SVGIG (reference sequence). The CDR3 runs to 13 residues. CDR3 in DNA: TGTGCCTGGAGTGTAGGGCGGGAATCTGAAGCTTTCTTT. This gives the protein CAWSVGRESEAFF.

This clone was counted a few times. This chain uses TRBV28 with TRBJ1-6, with a weak D call TRBD1 (5 bases). Looked up from germline, CDR1 is MDHEN and CDR2 is SYDVKM. This CDR3 spans 18 amino acids. Trimming took off 1 base at V and 0 bases at J, with 13 bases between the two ends. For the CDR3, the DNA is TGTGCCAGCAGTTTATCCAAGGGGCTGGGCTCCTATAATTCACCCCTCCACTTT. Translated, it gives CASSLSKGLGSYNSPLHF.

This clone was recorded only once. CDR3 bases: TGTGCCAGCAGTGCTGACAGGGACTATGGCTACACCTTC. Amino acids: CASSADRDYGYTF. V is TRBV6-6 and J is TRBJ1-2; TRBD1 matches at 7 bases. Per germline, CDR1 MNHNY and CDR2 SVGAGI (reference sequence). The length of the CDR3 is 13 residues. Unmatched junction bases numbered 3, after V lost 5 bases and J lost 3 bases.

This chain uses TRBV5-1 with TRBJ1-4; 7 nucleotides align to TRBD1. The CDR3 consists of 15 residues. V gave up 2 bases and J gave up 5 bases; unmatched junction bases: 6. Germline V gene lookup returns CDR1 SGHRS and CDR2 YFSETQ. In DNA form, the CDR3 reads TGCGCCAGCAGCTTCGGGACAGACCGGAATGAAAAACTGTTTTTT. Translation: CASSFGTDRNEKLFF.

This clone has only one observation. V is TRBV5-1 and J is TRBJ1-1; unclear D gene. V was pared by 4 bases and J by 1 base, with 11 bases between. Germline assignment: CDR1 SGHRS and CDR2 YFSETQ. The CDR3 has 14 residues. In DNA, the CDR3 is TGCGCCAGCAGCGCCGGTTCAGGGAACACTGAAGCTTTCTTT. This sequence encodes CASSAGSGNTEAFF.

The chain employs TRBV6-5 and TRBJ2-7; 8 nucleotides match TRBD2. The CDR3 is 11 residues long. The germline gives CDR1 MNHEY, CDR2 SVGAGI. With V trimmed by 5 bases and J by 9 bases, 3 bases remained unmatched. The CDR3 region is CASSRGGGQYF. The DNA for the CDR3 is TGTGCCAGCAGTCGGGGGGGCGGGCAGTACTTC.

This sequence joins TRBV9 and TRBJ1-3; the D gene is possibly TRBD1 (6 bases). Germline CDR1 reads SGDLS; CDR2 reads YYNGEE. CDR3 length: 15 residues. V was shortened by 2 bases and J by 0 bases, with 9 bases between the two germline ends. CDR3 region: CASSVTGSSGNTIYF. The CDR3 DNA follows: TGTGCCAGCAGCGTCACAGGGAGCTCTGGAAACACCATATATTTT.

The rearrangement links TRBV9 to TRBJ1-2; 9 nucleotides line up with TRBD1. Germline CDR1 and CDR2: SGDLS and YYNGEE. The CDR3 spans 17 residues. With 3 bases clipped from V and 4 bases from J, the junction kept 13 bases outside the gene matches. The CDR3 DNA reads as TGTGCCAGCAGCGGGTGGGACAGGGAACAACCCCGCTATGGCTACACCTTC. Its protein is CASSGWDREQPRYGYTF.

The chain carries TRBV2 and TRBJ2-7, with a weak D call TRBD1 (6 bases). CDR1 SNHLY and CDR2 FYNNEI come from the germline V gene. The CDR3 extends over 16 amino acids. Trimming pared 5 bases from V and 2 bases from J, leaving 19 bases between. CDR3 nucleotide sequence: TGTGCCAGCAGTCAGAAAACCGACAGGAGCCCCTACGAGCAGTACTTC. Protein: CASSQKTDRSPYEQYF. Variable domain in full (rest from reference TRBV2 and TRBJ2-7): EPEVTQTPSHQVTQMGQEVILRCVPISNHLYFYWYRQILGQKVEFLVSFYNNEISEKSEIFDDQFSVERPDGSNFTLKIRSTKLEDSAMYFCASSQKTDRSPYEQYFGPGTRLTVT.

V usage is TRBV5-1 and J usage is TRBJ1-1; 9 bases are a match to TRBD1. Germline CDR1 SGHRS, CDR2 YFSETQ. The CDR3 is 15 residues long. Trimming cost V 4 bases and J 4 bases; bases outside gene matches: 8. For the CDR3, the DNA is TGCGCCAGCAGCGCACAGGGGGCAGCGGTCACTGAAGCTTTCTTT. Translating it yields CASSAQGAAVTEAFF.

The rearrangement uses TRBV2 and TRBJ1-5; tentatively, D is TRBD1 (5 bases). CDR1 and CDR2 (germline): SNHLY, FYNNEI. V shed 6 bases and J shed 9 bases, with 15 bases lying between them. The CDR3 covers 13 residues. The CDR3 reads CASSLGMGGPQHF. CDR3 sequence (DNA): TGTGCCAGCAGCCTGGGGATGGGGGGGCCCCAGCATTTT.

V usage is TRBV2 and J usage is TRBJ1-1; unclear D gene. V was pared by 8 bases and J by 4 bases, with 23 bases between. The germline V gene encodes CDR1 SNHLY and CDR2 FYNNEI. The CDR3 is 16 amino acids. This CDR3 is CASDLSPAGGVTEAFF. CDR3 DNA sequence: TGTGCCAGCGACCTAAGCCCCGCTGGAGGTGTCACTGAAGCTTTCTTT.

The chain recombines TRBV7-3 with TRBJ2-1, with 7 bases identical to TRBD2. Germline trimming cut 6 bases from V and 4 bases from J; bases unmatched to any gene: 6. CDR1 and CDR2 from the germline V gene are SGHTA and FQGTGA. This CDR3 contains 14 residues. This CDR3 reads CASRKAGTYNEQFF. The DNA of the CDR3 is TGTGCCAGCAGAAAAGCGGGGACTTACAATGAGCAGTTCTTC. Full variable domain (outside the CDR3, taken from reference TRBV7-3 and TRBJ2-1): GAGVSQTPSNKVTEKGKYVELRCDPISGHTALYWYRQSLGQGPEFLIYFQGTGAADDSGLPNDRFFAVRPEGSVSTLKIQRTERGDSAVYLCASRKAGTYNEQFFGPGTRLTVL.